The 22 T cell receptor beta chains listed next were all sequenced from one sample in a study of PD-1 blockade in mismatch repair-deficient tumors. Produced via immunoSEQ multiplex PCR; TCRdb's table is partial and in-frame only. The sample records roughly 84,000 clones, around 85% being singletons. The sequencing used peripheral blood, collected 12 weeks after starting pembrolizumab. The receptors stem from an adult with mismatch repair-deficient cancer.

V and J are TRBV5-6 and TRBJ1-5; D perhaps matches TRBD1 (5 bases). Deletions cut 1 base from V and 6 bases from J, with 11 bases between. Germline CDR1 reads SGHDT; CDR2 reads YYEEEE. The CDR3 is 14 residues long. The CDR3 here is CASSLIGGGQPQHF. In DNA form, the CDR3 reads TGTGCCAGCAGCTTGATCGGGGGGGGTCAGCCCCAGCATTTT. The whole variable domain, filled in from reference TRBV5-6 and TRBJ1-5, reads DAGVTQSPTHLIKTRGQQVTLRCSPKSGHDTVSWYQQALGQGPQFIFQYYEEEERQRGNFPDRFSGHQFPNYSSELNVNALLLGDSALYLCASSLIGGGQPQHFGDGTRLSIL.

CDR3 loop: CASSDLGGGTEAFF. DNA of the CDR3: TGTGCCAGTAGTGACCTTGGGGGTGGAACTGAAGCTTTCTTT. The chain is built from TRBV19 and TRBJ1-1; D is perhaps TRBD1 (5 bases). The germline V gene encodes CDR1 LNHDA and CDR2 SQIVND (reference sequence). The V end lost 5 bases, the J end lost 5 bases, and 15 bases lay between the germline ends. The CDR3 totals 14 residues.

This clone occurred once. This chain links TRBV11-2 with TRBJ1-2, with D tentatively TRBD1 (5 bases). Trimming cost V 1 base and J 4 bases, with 10 bases left between them. The germline CDR1 and CDR2 sequences are SGHAT and FQNNGV. The CDR3 is 14 residues long. The CDR3 coding sequence is TGTGCCAGCAGCTTAGGACAGCTAACCTATGGCTACACCTTC. Translating gives CASSLGQLTYGYTF.

The chain is built from TRBV11-2 and TRBJ2-3; maybe TRBD2 (6 bases). V lost 5 bases and J 0 bases, leaving 9 bases between the germline ends. The CDR3 length is 14 residues. Germline V gene lookup returns CDR1 SGHAT and CDR2 FQNNGV. The CDR3 DNA sequence: TGTGCCAGCAGCCTGGGGAGGAGCACAGATACGCAGTATTTT. Its protein is CASSLGRSTDTQYF.

CDR3 protein: CASSLGTGAYEQYF. The DNA of the CDR3 is TGCGCCAGCAGCTTGGGGACAGGCGCCTACGAGCAGTACTTC. The chain recombines TRBV5-1 with TRBJ2-7; 7 nucleotides agree with TRBD1. Per germline, CDR1 SGHRS and CDR2 YFSETQ. CDR3 size: 14 residues. V was clipped by 0 bases and J by 2 bases; unmatched bases: 2.

The V and J genes are TRBV2 and TRBJ1-3; possible D gene TRBD1, 5 bases. The germline V gene has CDR1 SNHLY and CDR2 FYNNEI. The CDR3 contains 17 residues. The germline V and J ends were trimmed by 7 bases and 4 bases, with 23 bases remaining between them. The CDR3: CASNFGGIGAFGNTIYF. CDR3 coding DNA: TGTGCCAGCAACTTCGGGGGGATTGGGGCTTTCGGAAACACCATATATTTT.

This clone showed up just once. V and J are TRBV27 and TRBJ2-3, with 8 nucleotides matching TRBD2. Looked up from germline, CDR1 is MNHEY and CDR2 is SMNVEV (reference sequence). This CDR3 contains 15 residues. V was pared by 5 bases and J by 2 bases, with 6 bases of the junction left unmatched. This chain's CDR3 is CASSPLAGLTDTQYF. The CDR3 DNA is TGTGCCAGCAGTCCGTTAGCGGGACTCACAGATACGCAGTATTTT.

With respect to this clone: Given a far larger clone just one base away, this is likely a sequencing read error. The chain combines TRBV5-1 with TRBJ2-7; 7 bases agree with TRBD1. The ends lost 3 bases at V and 0 bases at J; junction bases unmatched: 3. The CDR3 runs to 14 residues. Germline-derived CDR1 and CDR2 are SGHRS and YFSETQ. This CDR3 reads CASSWGTVSYEQYF. In nucleotides, the CDR3 is TGCGCCAGCAGCTGGGGGACAGTCTCCTACGAGCAGTACTTC.

The gene calls are TRBV5-1 and TRBJ1-1, with D possibly being TRBD1 (6 bases). CDR1 is SGHRS, CDR2 YFSETQ, per germline. V lost 0 bases and J 2 bases, leaving 17 bases between the germline ends. The CDR3 extends over 17 amino acids. The CDR3: CASSLAGGRGLNTEAFF. In DNA form, the CDR3 reads TGCGCCAGCAGCTTGGCGGGGGGTAGGGGGTTAAACACTGAAGCTTTCTTT.

The gene calls are TRBV11-3 and TRBJ2-2, with 8 bases matching TRBD2. Germline CDR1 SGHNT, CDR2 YENEEA. CDR3 length equals 16 residues. Germline trimming cut 5 bases from V and 2 bases from J; bases unmatched to any gene: 7. The chain's CDR3 is CASSPRTSGNTGELFF. The CDR3 DNA reads as TGTGCCAGCAGCCCTCGAACTAGCGGTAACACCGGGGAGCTGTTTTTT.

V gene TRBV25-1 combines with J gene TRBJ2-7; D is ambiguous. The CDR3 loop spans 14 amino acids. The germline CDR1 and CDR2 sequences are MGHDK and SYGVNS. Deletions cut 3 bases from V and 6 bases from J, with 15 bases between. The CDR3 coding sequence is TGTGCCAGCAGTGAGTACCGACATCCTCTCGAGCAGTACTTC. Protein product: CASSEYRHPLEQYF.

The chain is built from TRBV27 and TRBJ2-6, with D unclear. Trimming took 2 bases from V and 0 from J, leaving 11 bases between them. Germline-derived CDR1 and CDR2 are MNHEY and SMNVEV (reference sequence). The CDR3 runs 17 residues. The CDR3 DNA reads as TGTGCCAGCAGTTTACAGTCGGTCAGCTCTGGGGCCAACGTCCTGACTTTC. This codes for CASSLQSVSSGANVLTF. The full variable domain, completed using reference TRBV27 and TRBJ2-6, is EAQVTQNPRYLITVTGKKLTVTCSQNMNHEYMSWYRQDPGLGLRQIYYSMNVEVTDKGDVPEGYKVSRKEKRNFPLILESPSPNQTSLYFCASSLQSVSSGANVLTFGAGSRLTVL.

This chain joins TRBV11-3 and TRBJ1-2; 10 positions match TRBD1. V shed 4 bases and J 7 bases; nucleotides not matched to a gene: 15. This CDR3 contains 17 residues. Germline V gene data show CDR1 as SGHNT and CDR2 as YENEEA. The CDR3 DNA follows: TGTGCCAGCAGCTCCAAGCAGCCGGGACAGGGGCCGGGTGGCTACACCTTC. It translates to CASSSKQPGQGPGGYTF.

As DNA, the CDR3 is TGCGCCAGCAGCCAAGATCCGAGCGGGAGCCTCGAGCAGTACTTC. Its translation is CASSQDPSGSLEQYF. This sequence joins TRBV4-3 and TRBJ2-7; 8 bases match TRBD2. This CDR3 has 15 residues. The germline gives CDR1 LGHNA, CDR2 YSLEER. After removal of 0 bases from V and 6 bases from J, the junction contained 7 bases not matched to a gene.

The rearrangement uses TRBV14 and TRBJ2-3, with D hard to call. This CDR3 region has 13 residues. V was pared by 4 bases and J by 5 bases, with 10 bases between. Germline loops: CDR1 SGHDN, CDR2 FVKESK. The CDR3 protein is CASSPLVRDTQYF. CDR3 coding DNA: TGTGCCAGCAGCCCCCTAGTTCGAGATACGCAGTATTTT. Variable domain in full (rest from reference TRBV14 and TRBJ2-3): EAGVTQFPSHSVIEKGQTVTLRCDPISGHDNLYWYRRVMGKEIKFLLHFVKESKQDESGMPNNRFLAERTGGTYSTLKVQPAELEDSGVYFCASSPLVRDTQYFGPGTRLTVL.

The gene calls are TRBV19 and TRBJ2-1; TRBD2 might be the D (5 bases). The V gene's germline CDR1 is LNHDA and CDR2 SQIVND (reference sequence). CDR3 size: 14 residues. Trimming cost V 3 bases and J 0 bases, with 6 bases left between them. The CDR3 is CASSIGSSYNEQFF. The DNA of the CDR3 is TGTGCCAGTAGTATTGGGAGCTCCTACAATGAGCAGTTCTTC.

This clone occurred once. The chain recombines TRBV13 with TRBJ2-3; D remains ambiguous. Germline V CDR1 and CDR2: PRHDT, FYEKMQ (reference sequence). The CDR3 runs to 16 residues. Trimming pared 0 bases from V and 1 base from J, leaving 11 bases between. The DNA for the CDR3 is TGTGCCAGCAGCTTAGGAAGGCGAGTGGGCACAGATACGCAGTATTTT. Protein product: CASSLGRRVGTDTQYF.

This rearrangement joins TRBV6-5 to TRBJ1-1; no definite D call. The length of the CDR3 is 14 residues. Germline V gene data show CDR1 as MNHEY and CDR2 as SVGAGI. V lost 6 bases to trimming and J lost 3 bases, with 14 bases between them. The CDR3 bases are TGTGCCAGCAGCCCCAATGCGGCGGACACTGAAGCTTTCTTT. Translated, it gives CASSPNAADTEAFF.

V gene TRBV13 combines with J gene TRBJ2-3, with 8 bases aligning to TRBD2. Germline-derived CDR1 and CDR2 are PRHDT and FYEKMQ (reference sequence). Trimming at V came to 4 bases and at J to 5 bases, leaving 11 bases not matched to a gene. This CDR3 contains 16 residues. CDR3 in amino acids: CASSSSSGSKVDTQYF. In DNA, the CDR3 is TGTGCCAGCAGCTCCTCGAGCGGGAGTAAGGTAGATACGCAGTATTTT.

As DNA, the CDR3 is TGTGCCAGCAGCCCAGGGACTAGCGGGATCTCCGGGGAGCTGTTTTTT. Amino acid sequence: CASSPGTSGISGELFF. The V call is TRBV4-2, the J call TRBJ2-2; 13 nucleotides match TRBD2. Germline V lookup: CDR1 LGHNA, CDR2 YNFKEQ. CDR3 length: 16 amino acids. V lost 4 bases, J lost 6 bases, and 5 bases stayed unmatched.

This clone was recorded only once. V and J are TRBV5-6 and TRBJ2-5; TRBD1 agrees at 7 bases. V shed 0 bases, J shed 9 bases, and the junction held 8 bases outside the gene matches. CDR1 and CDR2 from the germline V gene are SGHDT and YYEEEE. This CDR3 comprises 14 residues. The DNA of the CDR3 is TGTGCCAGCAGCTTGGTTGGGGGTCAGGGGGCCCAGTACTTC. Translating it yields CASSLVGGQGAQYF.

This chain joins TRBV7-2 and TRBJ2-7; 8 nucleotides match TRBD1. J lost 5 bases, V lost 5 bases, and 8 bases had no gene match. Germline values: CDR1 SGHTA, CDR2 FQGNSA. The CDR3 is 14 residues long. CDR3 residues: CASSGQGAVNEQYF. DNA of the CDR3: TGTGCCAGCAGCGGGCAGGGGGCGGTTAACGAGCAGTACTTC. Variable domain in full (rest from reference TRBV7-2 and TRBJ2-7): GAGVSQSPSNKVTEKGKDVELRCDPISGHTALYWYRQSLGQGLEFLIYFQGNSAPDKSGLPSDRFSAERTGGSVSTLTIQRTQQEDSAVYLCASSGQGAVNEQYFGPGTRLTVT.